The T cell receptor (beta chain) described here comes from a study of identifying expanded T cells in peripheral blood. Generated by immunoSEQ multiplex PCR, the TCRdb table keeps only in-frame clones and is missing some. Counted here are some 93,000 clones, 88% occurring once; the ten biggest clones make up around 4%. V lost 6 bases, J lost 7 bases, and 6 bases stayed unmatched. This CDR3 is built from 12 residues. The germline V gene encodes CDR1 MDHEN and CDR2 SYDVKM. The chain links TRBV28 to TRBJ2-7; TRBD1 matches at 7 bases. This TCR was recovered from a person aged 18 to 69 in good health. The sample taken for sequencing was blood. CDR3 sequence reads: CASRSRGLEQYF. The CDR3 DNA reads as TGTGCCAGCAGATCGAGGGGGCTGGAGCAGTACTTC.